Listed below are T cell receptor beta chains from one sample, sequenced in a study of cytomegalovirus exposure and HLA in healthy donors. Sequenced by immunoSEQ multiplex PCR; TCRdb stores in-frame clones only, minus some. The repertoire consists of 130,000 to 150,000 clones, with 80% occurring once and the leading ten covering about 4.4%. The sequenced material came from PBMCs. The source of these receptors is a middle-aged man in good health and CMV-seronegative. Both conserved end residues are part of each CDR3. A D gene is named only where the DNA matches it firmly. Clone size is given for some rows only: seen once, a few or many times, or a class if the clone is expanded.

V,D,size,J,CDR3,DNA
TRBV6-5,TRBD1,.,TRBJ1-5,CASRQGAGQPQHF,TGTGCCAGCAGACAGGGGGCAGGACAGCCCCAGCATTTT
TRBV30,.,.,TRBJ2-2,CAWSVLVVAGELFF,TGTGCCTGGAGTGTACTGGTGGTCGCCGGGGAGCTGTTTTTT
TRBV5-1,.,.,TRBJ2-1,CASSDTGSSYNEQFF,TGCGCCAGCAGCGACACAGGGAGCTCCTACAATGAGCAGTTCTTC
TRBV7-6,.,.,TRBJ2-5,CASSLPYQETQYF,TGTGCCAGCAGCTTACCGTACCAAGAGACCCAGTACTTC
TRBV15,.,.,TRBJ1-5,CATSRGGNQPQHF,TGTGCCACCAGCAGGGGAGGGAATCAGCCCCAGCATTTT
TRBV9,.,once,TRBJ2-7,CASSQALYPYEQYF,TGTGCCAGCAGCCAGGCCCTATATCCCTACGAGCAGTACTTC
TRBV2,.,few,TRBJ1-5,CASRVQDTGNQPQHF,TGTGCCAGCAGAGTACAGGATACCGGCAATCAGCCCCAGCATTTT
TRBV5-4,TRBD2,few,TRBJ2-2,CASSPTSGGASNTGELFF,TGTGCCAGCAGCCCAACTAGCGGGGGCGCTTCGAACACCGGGGAGCTGTTTTTT
TRBV7-6,.,.,TRBJ2-1,CASSLGLDGGQLEQFF,TGTGCCAGCAGCTTAGGACTCGACGGGGGGCAGCTTGAGCAGTTCTTC
TRBV10-3,.,.,TRBJ1-6,CAIRNRDGDSPLHF,TGTGCCATCAGGAACAGGGATGGGGATTCACCCCTCCACTTT
TRBV5-1,.,.,TRBJ1-1,CASSLDRSQDEAFF,TGCGCCAGCAGCTTGGACAGGTCTCAGGATGAAGCTTTCTTT
TRBV6-6,.,once,TRBJ2-3,CASSFRQGRGDTQYF,TGTGCCAGCAGTTTTCGACAGGGGAGGGGAGATACGCAGTATTTT
TRBV19,.,.,TRBJ1-6,CASSFGGDGNSPLHF,TGTGCCAGTAGTTTTGGGGGGGACGGAAATTCACCCCTCCACTTT
TRBV2,.,.,TRBJ2-7,CASSVWWESYEQYF,TGTGCCAGCAGTGTATGGTGGGAGTCCTACGAGCAGTACTTC
TRBV7-6,TRBD1,.,TRBJ1-5,CASSGQENQPQHF,TGTGCCAGCAGCGGACAGGAGAATCAGCCCCAGCATTTT
TRBV9,.,.,TRBJ2-5,CASSPGETQYF,TGTGCCAGCAGCCCAGGGGAGACCCAGTACTTC
TRBV30,TRBD1,.,TRBJ2-7,CAWTTTGTGVHEQYF,TGTGCCTGGACCACTACCGGGACAGGGGTCCACGAGCAGTACTTC
TRBV4-1,TRBD1,few,TRBJ1-5,CASSRGQENQPQHF,TGCGCCAGCAGCCGGGGACAGGAAAATCAGCCCCAGCATTTT
TRBV5-1,TRBD2,.,TRBJ2-7,CASSPLERGLYEQYF,TGCGCCAGCAGCCCCTTGGAGCGGGGGTTATACGAGCAGTACTTC
TRBV11-1,.,.,TRBJ2-2,CASSFGVGGLNTGELFF,TGTGCCAGCAGCTTTGGCGTTGGGGGGTTGAACACCGGGGAGCTGTTTTTT
TRBV4-1,.,.,TRBJ2-3,CASSYYLSNTQYF,TGCGCCAGCAGCTACTACCTATCAAATACGCAGTATTTT
TRBV11-2,.,.,TRBJ1-1,CASSLVQGNTEAFF,TGTGCCAGCAGCTTAGTACAGGGGAACACTGAAGCTTTCTTT
TRBV30,.,.,TRBJ2-3,CAWSPSGVTDTQYF,TGTGCCTGGAGTCCCTCAGGGGTCACAGATACGCAGTATTTT
TRBV5-3,TRBD2,.,TRBJ2-1,CARSPGTSGGAMYNEQFF,TGTGCCAGAAGCCCTGGGACTAGCGGGGGGGCCATGTACAATGAGCAGTTCTTC
TRBV10-3,TRBD1,.,TRBJ2-1,CAISDPTGLGTDEQFF,TGTGCCATCAGTGACCCGACAGGGTTGGGCACCGATGAGCAGTTCTTC
TRBV6-1,.,.,TRBJ2-1,CASSDTVNEQFF,TGTGCCAGCAGTGATACAGTAAATGAGCAGTTCTTC